A single sample is the source of the 23 T cell receptor beta chains below, sequenced in a study of PD-1 blockade in classical Hodgkin lymphoma (dated by TCRdb to 2018 to 2021). The time point tag for this specimen amounts to: cycle 4 day 1 (C4D1), after less than seven weeks of nivolumab. All trial patients had relapsed after autologous stem cell transplantation, with cohorts A, B and C differing in prior brentuximab vedotin exposure. The library was generated by the immunoSEQ multiplex PCR assay. Here the immuneACCESS table is served through TCRdb, limited to in-frame sequences with V and J called. Missing clones are a known gap in these copies; in checked studies unresolved V genes cover under half, and the rest lacks a known reason. The sample contains 25,000 to 40,000 clones, 72% of them found a single time. Of the sample, approximately 4% falls within the top ten clones. This specimen was peripheral blood mononuclear cells (PBMCs), taken before the fourth cycle of nivolumab. All receptors derive from a human donor with classical Hodgkin lymphoma.

This clone has more than one count but fewer than ten. The chain is built from TRBV29-1 and TRBJ1-1; a weak D match, TRBD1 (5 bases). Germline V gives CDR1 SQVTM, CDR2 ANQGSEA. The CDR3 totals 12 residues. Deletions cut 0 bases from V and 13 bases from J, with 15 bases between. CDR3 sequence: CSVEDEAGRGFF. The CDR3 nucleotides read TGCAGCGTTGAAGATGAGGCAGGGAGGGGTTTCTTT.

The rearrangement joins TRBV30 to TRBJ2-5; 9 bases are a match to TRBD2. CDR3 size: 18 residues. The V segment lost 2 bases and the J segment 2 bases; nucleotides outside the gene matches: 15. Per germline, CDR1 GTSNPN and CDR2 SVGIG (reference sequence). This chain's CDR3 is CAWSTLTSGRFPQETQYF. Here the CDR3 DNA reads TGTGCCTGGAGTACTTTAACTAGCGGGCGTTTTCCTCAAGAGACCCAGTACTTC.

About this clone itself: Sequence at one end of the junction differs from germline and may be a read error. The V call is TRBV2, the J call TRBJ2-7, with 10 positions matching TRBD1. Germline V lookup: CDR1 SNHLY, CDR2 FYNNEI. This CDR3 has 16 residues. Here the CDR3 reads CASRDPTGTGDYEQYF. CDR3 bases: TGTGCCAGCCGTGATCCCACCGGGACAGGGGACTACGAGCAGTACTTC. Together with reference TRBV2 and TRBJ2-7, the CDR3 gives the full variable domain: EPEVTQTPSHQVTQMGQEVILRCVPISNHLYFYWYRQILGQKVEFLVSFYNNEISEKSEIFDDQFSVERPDGSNFTLKIRSTKLEDSAMYFCASRDPTGTGDYEQYFGPGTRLTVT.

The V call is TRBV5-8, the J call TRBJ2-7, with D unresolved. The CDR3 runs 14 residues. The ends were cut back, 5 bases at V and 0 bases at J, with 12 bases in the middle. The V gene's germline CDR1 is SGHTS and CDR2 YDEGEE. The CDR3 DNA reads TGTGCCAGCAGGTCACGGCGGAGCTCCTACGAGCAGTACTTC. This encodes CASRSRRSSYEQYF.

The V and J genes are TRBV2 and TRBJ1-1; D might be TRBD1 (5 bases). Trimming removed 6 bases at V and 3 bases at J, with 11 bases between. In germline, CDR1 is SNHLY, CDR2 FYNNEI. CDR3 size: 13 residues. CDR3 sequence (DNA): TGTGCCAGCAGCAGTACAGGATACACTGAAGCTTTCTTT. This codes for CASSSTGYTEAFF. Combining the CDR3 with reference TRBV2 and TRBJ1-1 gives the whole variable domain EPEVTQTPSHQVTQMGQEVILRCVPISNHLYFYWYRQILGQKVEFLVSFYNNEISEKSEIFDDQFSVERPDGSNFTLKIRSTKLEDSAMYFCASSSTGYTEAFFGQGTRLTVV.

A single count supports this clone. The chain joins TRBV7-9 to TRBJ2-7, with D hard to call. Germline loops: CDR1 SEHNR, CDR2 FQNEAQ (reference sequence). The CDR3 spans 12 residues. V was pared by 7 bases and J by 7 bases, with 14 bases between. The CDR3 spells CASNQNGQEQYF. CDR3 DNA: TGTGCCAGCAACCAGAATGGGCAAGAGCAGTACTTC.

The table lists this clone with a few counts. The V call is TRBV4-2, the J call TRBJ1-5; 9 bases align to TRBD1. The CDR3 spans 17 residues. The germline V gene has CDR1 LGHNA and CDR2 YNFKEQ. V was clipped by 0 bases and J by 6 bases; unmatched bases: 9. CDR3 residues: CASSQEPPGQGGQPQHF. The CDR3 region has the DNA TGTGCCAGCAGCCAAGAACCGCCGGGACAGGGAGGTCAGCCCCAGCATTTT.

This sequence joins TRBV11-3 and TRBJ2-1; D uncertain. Germline CDR1 SGHNT, CDR2 YENEEA. The CDR3 is 13 residues long. The V and J ends lost 3 bases and 8 bases respectively, with 11 bases between them. The CDR3 loop is CASSFAAVDEQFF. The CDR3 nucleotides are TGTGCCAGCAGCTTCGCGGCGGTGGATGAGCAGTTCTTC. The full variable domain, completed using reference TRBV11-3 and TRBJ2-1, is EAGVVQSPRYKIIEKKQPVAFWCNPISGHNTLYWYLQNLGQGPELLIRYENEEAVDDSQLPKDRFSAERLKGVDSTLKIQPAELGDSAVYLCASSFAAVDEQFFGPGTRLTVL.

This clone was detected a few times. V is TRBV28 and J is TRBJ2-7, with D maybe TRBD1 (6 bases). This CDR3 comprises 15 residues. Germline V lookup: CDR1 MDHEN, CDR2 SYDVKM. Trimming removed 8 bases from V and 1 base from J, with 18 bases in between. The CDR3 reads CASETGTTISYEQYF. The CDR3 DNA sequence: TGTGCCAGCGAGACCGGGACAACGATATCCTACGAGCAGTACTTC.

This clone was picked up one time. In DNA, the CDR3 is TGTGCCAGCAGCGTAGGAGTGGGACGGGCTCAAGAGACCCAGTACTTC. It yields the protein CASSVGVGRAQETQYF. The chain combines TRBV9 with TRBJ2-5, with D perhaps given as TRBD1 or TRBD2 (5 bases each). The CDR3 is made up of 16 amino acids. Trimming cost V 0 bases and J 2 bases, with 14 bases left between them. The germline V gene has CDR1 SGDLS and CDR2 YYNGEE.

This rearrangement joins TRBV29-1 to TRBJ1-1; TRBD1 might be the D (5 bases). Germline CDR1 SQVTM, CDR2 ANQGSEA. V lost 6 bases, J lost 4 bases, and 18 bases lay in between. The CDR3 contains 14 residues. This chain's CDR3 is CSVQAGRGGTEAFF. The DNA for the CDR3 is TGCAGCGTCCAAGCAGGGCGGGGGGGCACTGAAGCTTTCTTT.

On this clone: The same CDR3 is also encoded by other DNA sequences in this sample. The rearrangement links TRBV10-3 to TRBJ2-1; TRBD2 aligns across 12 bases. J was trimmed by 5 bases and V by 6 bases; bases with no gene match: 2. CDR3 length: 14 residues. The germline V gene has CDR1 ENHRY and CDR2 SYGVKD. The chain's CDR3 is CAIRRTSGDNEQFF. The CDR3 coding sequence is TGTGCCATCAGGCGGACTAGCGGGGACAATGAGCAGTTCTTC.

This clone has only one observation. The sample contains more than one DNA sequence encoding this CDR3. V gene TRBV19 combines with J gene TRBJ2-3; 10 positions match TRBD1. This CDR3 region has 16 residues. V was clipped by 3 bases and J by 3 bases; unmatched bases: 6. Germline V lookup: CDR1 LNHDA, CDR2 SQIVND (reference sequence). CDR3 region: CASSIGTGEGTDTQYF. CDR3 DNA sequence: TGTGCCAGTAGTATTGGGACAGGGGAGGGTACAGATACGCAGTATTTT. Combining the CDR3 with reference TRBV19 and TRBJ2-3 gives the whole variable domain DGGITQSPKYLFRKEGQNVTLSCEQNLNHDAMYWYRQDPGQGLRLIYYSQIVNDFQKGDIAEGYSVSREKKESFPLTVTSAQKNPTAFYLCASSIGTGEGTDTQYFGPGTRLTVL.

V is TRBV27 and J is TRBJ1-3; a possible D gene is TRBD1 (6 bases). The CDR3 is made up of 13 amino acids. The V gene lost 7 bases and the J gene lost 2 bases, with 9 bases spanning the gap. Germline CDR1 and CDR2: MNHEY and SMNVEV (reference sequence). This chain's CDR3 is CASISGAGNTIYF. In DNA, the CDR3 is TGTGCCAGCATTTCAGGGGCTGGAAACACCATATATTTT.

The CDR3 reads CASSYGTSGSYEQYF. Here the CDR3 DNA reads TGTGCCAGCAGCTATGGGACTAGCGGGAGTTACGAGCAGTACTTC. V is TRBV28 and J is TRBJ2-7; TRBD2 agrees at 14 bases. CDR3 length equals 15 residues. V was clipped by 6 bases and J by 4 bases; unmatched bases: 5. Germline lookup yields CDR1 MDHEN and CDR2 SYDVKM.

J is TRBJ1-1 and V is TRBV18; D uncertain. There are 13 residues in the CDR3. Deletions cut 4 bases from V and 0 bases from J, with 6 bases between. Germline CDR1 KGHSH, CDR2 LQKENI. CDR3 bases: TGTGCCAGCTCACTGACTGTGAACACTGAAGCTTTCTTT. Translating gives CASSLTVNTEAFF.

The rearrangement links TRBV7-9 to TRBJ1-2; D remains unclear. Trimming left V 5 bases short and J 3 bases short, with 13 bases between. Germline CDR1 is SEHNR and CDR2 is FQNEAQ (reference sequence). The CDR3 runs to 14 residues. The CDR3 loop is CASSPLGVYYGYTF. The DNA of the CDR3 is TGTGCCAGCAGCCCCCTGGGTGTTTACTATGGCTACACCTTC.

The V gene is TRBV14, the J gene TRBJ2-1; D gene uncertain. There are 15 residues in the CDR3. CDR1 and CDR2 (germline): SGHDN, FVKESK. V lost 2 bases to trimming and J lost 8 bases, with 16 bases between them. CDR3 sequence reads: CASSQLTPDGDEQFF. Written as DNA, the CDR3 is TGTGCCAGCAGCCAACTCACCCCCGACGGCGATGAGCAGTTCTTC.

The chain carries TRBV5-4 and TRBJ2-7, with no clear D. CDR3 length: 12 residues. With 4 bases removed from V and 7 bases from J, the gap between germline ends came to 12 bases. Germline-derived CDR1 and CDR2 are SGHNT and YYREEE (reference sequence). This chain's CDR3 is CASSELPREQYF. In DNA form, the CDR3 reads TGTGCCAGCAGCGAGCTACCCCGGGAGCAGTACTTC.

The chain has TRBV4-3 and TRBJ2-7, with D tentatively TRBD2 (6 bases). CDR3 length: 14 amino acids. The germline gives CDR1 LGHNA, CDR2 YSLEER. V was shortened by 2 bases and J by 5 bases, with 13 bases between the two germline ends. The chain's CDR3 is CASSQKGRGNEQYF. The CDR3 bases are TGCGCCAGCAGCCAAAAAGGACGGGGGAACGAGCAGTACTTC.

The chain recombines TRBV4-1 with TRBJ1-5; weak D call: TRBD1 (5 bases). The ends were cut back, 4 bases at V and 7 bases at J, with 14 bases in the middle. Germline V gene data show CDR1 as MGHRA and CDR2 as YSYEKL. This CDR3 contains 14 residues. The CDR3 region has the DNA TGCGCCAGCAGCCCAGTGGGGACGGGCCAGCCCCAGCATTTT. Amino acid sequence: CASSPVGTGQPQHF.

The V gene is TRBV7-6, the J gene TRBJ2-1; 11 nucleotides align to TRBD2. The germline V gene has CDR1 SGHVS and CDR2 FNYEAQ. This CDR3 has 15 amino acids. V trimming: 4 bases; J trimming: 3 bases; junction bases outside the gene matches: 2. The CDR3 protein is CASSSSGGLYNEQFF. CDR3 nucleotides: TGTGCCAGCAGCTCTAGCGGGGGGCTCTACAATGAGCAGTTCTTC.

The chain couples TRBV27 to TRBJ2-5; TRBD1 agrees at 8 bases. The end of the DNA is better explained by TRBJ2-7, so the J call may be wrong. The CDR3 has 15 amino acids. Germline V lookup: CDR1 MNHEY, CDR2 SMNVEV (reference sequence). Here the CDR3 reads CASSLTDRGHYEQYF. CDR3 bases: TGTGCCAGCAGTTTAACCGACAGGGGCCATTACGAGCAGTACTTC.